This T cell receptor beta chain was retrieved from a study of blood T cell repertoires in COVID-19. About the research overall: Researchers got acute and convalescent COVID-19 samples from the United States, Italy and Spain.

The J segment lost 8 bases and the V segment lost 4 bases, leaving 5 bases of the junction unmatched. The length of the CDR3 is 14 residues. The V gene's germline CDR1 is MNHEY and CDR2 SMNVEV (reference sequence). Per the study methods: Nucleated cell number was recorded as an estimate derived from reference gene primer amplification. The data were produced by immunoSEQ multiplex PCR, yet TCRdb's version contains in-frame clones alone and is incomplete. V, J and clone size derive from that table, while D and trimming were established from the DNA sequence. The sample contains about 150,000 clones, 75% to 90% of which appear only once.

The specimen was peripheral blood. V and J are TRBV27 and TRBJ1-4, with 9 bases aligning to TRBD1. This TCR was sampled from a man in his fifties or sixties with acute or convalescent COVID-19. The CDR3 nucleotides read TGTGCCAGCAGTTCCCGGGACAGGGTAGAAAAACTGTTTTTT. Protein product: CASSSRDRVEKLFF.